This T cell receptor beta chain appears in the sequencing data of a study of early T cells in non-severe SARS-CoV-2 infection. Study-level background: Unsorted whole blood bulk RNA was sequenced, with unpaired chains.

In the library, individual cDNA molecules carried attached unique molecular identifiers. MiXCR was run by TCRdb on the 5' RACE reads, yielding one entry per CDR3 protein. The table records fewer than 90,000 distinct CDR3 sequences, more than 13% of them present only once. This clonotype came up many times. Its antigen is unidentified. Broader study findings: Using VDJdb, the matching emphasized anti-spike CD8 responses while missing private and CD4 specificities.

V was cut by 4 bases and J by 6 bases, with 22 bases left in between. CDR3 length: 16 residues. Specimen: whole blood. The source of this sequence is an adult who was a healthcare worker with PCR-confirmed SARS-CoV-2 infection or an uninfected control (not recorded which). The rearrangement joins TRBV12-3 or TRBV12-4 to TRBJ2-7, with D possibly being TRBD1 or TRBD2 (6 bases each). CDR3 coding DNA: TGTGCCAGCAGTTATGGACAGCCCGGACTATTGGCCGAGCAGTACTTC. Translated: CASSYGQPGLLAEQYF.